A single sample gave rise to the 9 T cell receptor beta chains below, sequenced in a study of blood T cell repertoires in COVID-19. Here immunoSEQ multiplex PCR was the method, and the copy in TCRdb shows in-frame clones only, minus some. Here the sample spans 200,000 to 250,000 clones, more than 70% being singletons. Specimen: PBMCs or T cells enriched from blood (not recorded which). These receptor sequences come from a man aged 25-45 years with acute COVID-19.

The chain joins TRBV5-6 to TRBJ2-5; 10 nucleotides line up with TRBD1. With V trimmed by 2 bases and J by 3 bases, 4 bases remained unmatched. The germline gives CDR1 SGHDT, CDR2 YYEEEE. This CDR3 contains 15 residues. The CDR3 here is CASSLPGQGKETQYF. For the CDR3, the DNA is TGTGCCAGCAGCTTACCGGGACAGGGGAAAGAGACCCAGTACTTC. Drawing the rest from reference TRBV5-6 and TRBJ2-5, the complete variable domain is DAGVTQSPTHLIKTRGQQVTLRCSPKSGHDTVSWYQQALGQGPQFIFQYYEEEERQRGNFPDRFSGHQFPNYSSELNVNALLLGDSALYLCASSLPGQGKETQYFGPGTRLLVL.

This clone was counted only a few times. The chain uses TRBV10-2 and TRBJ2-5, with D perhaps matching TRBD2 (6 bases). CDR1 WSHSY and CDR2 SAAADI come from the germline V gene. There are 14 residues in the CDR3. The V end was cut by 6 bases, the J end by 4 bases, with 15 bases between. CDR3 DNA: TGCGCCAGCAGAGTAGCGGCATCTGGAGAGACCCAGTACTTC. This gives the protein CASRVAASGETQYF.

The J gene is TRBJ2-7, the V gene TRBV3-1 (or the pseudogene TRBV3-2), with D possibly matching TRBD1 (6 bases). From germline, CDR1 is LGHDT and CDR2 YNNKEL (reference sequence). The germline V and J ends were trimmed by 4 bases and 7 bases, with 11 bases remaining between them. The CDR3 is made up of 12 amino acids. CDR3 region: CASSLSDSEQYF. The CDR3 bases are TGTGCCAGCAGCCTCTCGGACAGTGAGCAGTACTTC.

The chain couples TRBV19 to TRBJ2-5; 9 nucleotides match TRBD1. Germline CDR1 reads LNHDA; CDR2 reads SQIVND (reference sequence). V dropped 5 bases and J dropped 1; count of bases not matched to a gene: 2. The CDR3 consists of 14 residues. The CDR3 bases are TGTGCCAGTAGTTCGGGACAGGGCCAAGAGACCCAGTACTTC. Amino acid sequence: CASSSGQGQETQYF.

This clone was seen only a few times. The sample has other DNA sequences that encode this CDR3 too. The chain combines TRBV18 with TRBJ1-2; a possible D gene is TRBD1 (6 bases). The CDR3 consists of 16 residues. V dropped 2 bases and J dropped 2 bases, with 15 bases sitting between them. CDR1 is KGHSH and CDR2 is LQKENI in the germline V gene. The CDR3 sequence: CASSPTTGPRNYGYTF. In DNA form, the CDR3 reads TGTGCCAGCTCACCAACGACAGGACCTCGAAACTATGGCTACACCTTC.

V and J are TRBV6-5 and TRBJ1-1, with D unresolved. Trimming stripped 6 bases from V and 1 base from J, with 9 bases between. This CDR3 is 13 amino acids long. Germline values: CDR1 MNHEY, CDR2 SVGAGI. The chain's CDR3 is CASRSGGNTEAFF. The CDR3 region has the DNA TGTGCCAGCAGGTCCGGCGGGAACACTGAAGCTTTCTTT.

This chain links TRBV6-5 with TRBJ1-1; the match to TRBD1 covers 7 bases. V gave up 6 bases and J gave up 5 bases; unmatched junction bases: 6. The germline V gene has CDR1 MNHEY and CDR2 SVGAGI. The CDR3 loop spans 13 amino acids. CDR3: CASRRDRQTEAFF. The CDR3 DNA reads TGTGCCAGCAGACGGGACAGACAGACTGAAGCTTTCTTT.

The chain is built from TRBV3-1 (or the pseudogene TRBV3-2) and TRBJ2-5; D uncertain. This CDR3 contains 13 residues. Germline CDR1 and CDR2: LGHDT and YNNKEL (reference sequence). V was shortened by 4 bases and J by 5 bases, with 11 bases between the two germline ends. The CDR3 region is CASSPLAAETQYF. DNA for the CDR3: TGTGCCAGCAGCCCCCTGGCGGCGGAGACCCAGTACTTC.

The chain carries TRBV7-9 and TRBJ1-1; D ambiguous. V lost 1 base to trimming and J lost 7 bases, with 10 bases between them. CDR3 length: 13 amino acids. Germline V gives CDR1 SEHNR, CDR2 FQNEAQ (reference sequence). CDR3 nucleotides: TGTGCCAGCAGCTTAGATGGGCGGGATGAAGCTTTCTTT. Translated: CASSLDGRDEAFF. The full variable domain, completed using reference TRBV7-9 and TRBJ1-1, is DTGVSQNPRHKITKRGQNVTFRCDPISEHNRLYWYRQTLGQGPEFLTYFQNEAQLEKSRLLSDRFSAERPKGSFSTLEIQRTEQGDSAMYLCASSLDGRDEAFFGQGTRLTVV.